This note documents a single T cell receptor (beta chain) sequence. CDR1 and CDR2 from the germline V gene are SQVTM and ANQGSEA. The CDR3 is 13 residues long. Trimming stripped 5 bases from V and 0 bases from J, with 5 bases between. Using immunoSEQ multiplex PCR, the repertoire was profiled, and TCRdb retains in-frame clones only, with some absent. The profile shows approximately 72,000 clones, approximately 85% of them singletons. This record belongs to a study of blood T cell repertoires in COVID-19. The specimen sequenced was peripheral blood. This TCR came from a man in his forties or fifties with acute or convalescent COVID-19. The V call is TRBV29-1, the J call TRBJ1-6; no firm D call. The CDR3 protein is CSVRSSYNSPLHF. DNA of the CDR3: TGCAGCGTTCGGAGCTCCTATAATTCACCCCTCCACTTT.